This paragraph covers one T cell receptor beta chain sequence. V lost 3 bases and J 0 bases, leaving 11 bases between the germline ends. Germline CDR1 reads LNHDA; CDR2 reads SQIVND (reference sequence). The CDR3 has 15 residues. How the authors handled the data: Cell counts per sample came from amplifying reference gene primers. The protocol was immunoSEQ multiplex PCR, while the TCRdb copy is restricted to in-frame clones and leaves out a portion. The V and J calls and clone size come from that table; D and trimming were worked out from the DNA. Among about 71,000 clones, around 90% were seen once, and the ten largest hold 0.75% to 0.8%. The entry originates in a study of blood T cell repertoires in COVID-19. Study information: The United States, Italy and Spain supplied acute and convalescent COVID-19 samples.

The chain recombines TRBV19 with TRBJ2-5; D not resolved. The specimen was peripheral blood. The sequence was obtained from a woman over 75 with acute or convalescent COVID-19. Written as DNA, the CDR3 is TGTGCCAGTAGTATTACGACTCCCTACCAAGAGACCCAGTACTTC. This translates into CASSITTPYQETQYF.